A single sample is the source of the 29 T cell receptor beta chains below, sequenced in a study of T cell responses to AZD1222 COVID-19 vaccine. The method was immunoSEQ multiplex PCR; TCRdb's version includes in-frame clones alone and lacks a portion of them. The sample holds tens of thousands of clones, approximately 85% seen once. The material was peripheral blood, obtained on day 0 of MenACWY control vaccination. The receptors stem from an adult in good health.

This chain joins TRBV9 and TRBJ2-5; no reliable D call. The CDR3 is made up of 15 amino acids. V gave up 0 bases and J gave up 4 bases, with 13 bases separating them. Germline lookup yields CDR1 SGDLS and CDR2 YYNGEE. CDR3 nucleotide sequence: TGTGCCAGCAGCGTAGCGACAACCCGGCGAGAGACCCAGTACTTC. This gives the protein CASSVATTRRETQYF.

The chain is built from TRBV5-1 and TRBJ1-6, with D unclear. CDR3 length equals 15 residues. Per germline, CDR1 SGHRS and CDR2 YFSETQ. The ends were cut back, 4 bases at V and 5 bases at J, with 13 bases in the middle. CDR3 loop: CASSRTGFNNSPLHF. The CDR3 DNA reads as TGCGCCAGCAGCCGCACCGGATTCAATAATTCACCCCTCCACTTT.

Only one count was recorded for this clone. In DNA form, the CDR3 reads TGTGCCAGCAGTTTCGCGTCCGGGGAGCTGTTTTTT. This gives the protein CASSFASGELFF. The chain is built from TRBV27 and TRBJ2-2; D unresolved. CDR1 and CDR2 from the germline V gene are MNHEY and SMNVEV (reference sequence). The CDR3 extends over 12 amino acids. V gave up 3 bases and J gave up 6 bases, with 5 bases separating them.

The V call is TRBV30, the J call TRBJ1-5, with D tentatively TRBD1 (5 bases). The CDR3 contains 15 residues. Germline CDR1 GTSNPN, CDR2 SVGIG (reference sequence). V lost 1 base and J 0 bases, leaving 10 bases between the germline ends. CDR3 in DNA: TGTGCCTGGAGTGGCACAGGCCTTAGCAATCAGCCCCAGCATTTT. This sequence encodes CAWSGTGLSNQPQHF.

The gene calls are TRBV9 and TRBJ1-2, with 10 bases fitting TRBD1. V dropped 1 base and J dropped 2; count of bases not matched to a gene: 5. In germline, CDR1 is SGDLS, CDR2 YYNGEE. The CDR3 runs to 16 residues. CDR3 region: CASSVFPGQGNYGYTF. The DNA of the CDR3 is TGTGCCAGCAGCGTATTCCCGGGACAGGGGAACTATGGCTACACCTTC.

The CDR3 protein is CASSYTRQGSQPQHF. DNA of the CDR3: TGTGCCAGCAGTTACACCCGACAGGGGAGTCAGCCCCAGCATTTT. The chain carries TRBV6-2 or TRBV6-3 and TRBJ1-5; 8 bases line up with TRBD1. The V segment lost 2 bases and the J segment 6 bases; nucleotides outside the gene matches: 6. Germline V CDR1 and CDR2: MNHEY, SVGEGT. The CDR3 totals 15 residues.

The rearrangement joins TRBV6-5 to TRBJ1-4; TRBD1 agrees at 10 bases. Germline-derived CDR1 and CDR2 are MNHEY and SVGAGI. CDR3 length: 13 amino acids. V shed 4 bases and J 11 bases; nucleotides not matched to a gene: 4. The CDR3 DNA reads TGTGCCAGCAGTTTCAGGACAGGGGGGAAACTGTTTTTT. It is translated as CASSFRTGGKLFF.

The rearrangement joins TRBV7-2 to TRBJ2-5, with D unclear. The CDR3 is 14 amino acids. Per germline, CDR1 SGHTA and CDR2 FQGNSA. Trimming stripped 4 bases from V and 2 bases from J, with 11 bases between. The CDR3 sequence: CASSSYDKQETQYF. Here the CDR3 DNA reads TGTGCCAGCAGCTCCTATGACAAGCAAGAGACCCAGTACTTC.

This clone turned up a few times. The chain couples TRBV7-9 to TRBJ1-1, with D perhaps matching TRBD1 (5 bases). V was pared by 4 bases and J by 2 bases, with 14 bases between. Germline CDR1 is SEHNR and CDR2 is FQNEAQ (reference sequence). The CDR3 is 15 residues long. CDR3 bases: TGTGCCAGCAGCTCACGTGCGACAGTTAACACTGAAGCTTTCTTT. Its protein is CASSSRATVNTEAFF.

The genes are TRBV19 and TRBJ2-5; D is perhaps TRBD1 (6 bases). V was shortened by 6 bases and J by 2 bases, with 19 bases between the two germline ends. This CDR3 region has 16 residues. CDR1 LNHDA and CDR2 SQIVND come from the germline V gene (reference sequence). The CDR3 sequence: CASSPQSTGIQETQYF. CDR3 DNA: TGTGCCAGTAGCCCACAATCAACAGGGATACAAGAGACCCAGTACTTC.

The rearrangement links TRBV7-2 to TRBJ1-5; tentatively, D is TRBD1 (6 bases). Trimming pared 3 bases from V and 9 bases from J, leaving 18 bases between. Germline CDR1 and CDR2: SGHTA and FQGNSA. The CDR3 has 15 residues. The CDR3 protein is CASSLGGGAGRPQHF. CDR3 nucleotides: TGTGCCAGCAGCTTGGGGGGCGGGGCGGGCCGGCCCCAGCATTTT.

CDR3 in DNA: TGTGCCAGCAGCTTTGGACAGTCCGCAACAGATACGCAGTATTTT. It yields the protein CASSFGQSATDTQYF. This sequence joins TRBV3-1 (or the pseudogene TRBV3-2) and TRBJ2-3; a weak D match, TRBD1 (6 bases). Trimming stripped 5 bases from V and 3 bases from J, with 15 bases between. The CDR3 totals 15 residues. The germline V gene encodes CDR1 LGHDT and CDR2 YNNKEL (reference sequence).

The gene calls are TRBV5-8 and TRBJ2-7; weak D call: TRBD2 (6 bases). V was shortened by 4 bases and J by 9 bases, with 17 bases between the two germline ends. This CDR3 comprises 13 residues. Germline values: CDR1 SGHTS, CDR2 YDEGEE. CDR3 sequence reads: CASSLGGQVGQYF. The CDR3 coding sequence is TGTGCCAGCAGCCTCGGGGGTCAGGTTGGGCAGTACTTC.

The V gene is TRBV5-1, the J gene TRBJ2-3, with no clear D. The CDR3 spans 16 residues. Trimming left V 3 bases short and J 2 bases short, with 16 bases between. Germline CDR1 is SGHRS and CDR2 is YFSETQ. The DNA of the CDR3 is TGCGCCAGCAGCTCCTCCTTAAGTCCTTTCACAGATACGCAGTATTTT. Encoded protein: CASSSSLSPFTDTQYF.

The chain couples TRBV9 to TRBJ2-7; 8 nucleotides align to TRBD1. Germline CDR1 reads SGDLS; CDR2 reads YYNGEE. Trimming cost V 0 bases and J 7 bases; bases outside gene matches: 9. This CDR3 is built from 15 residues. The CDR3 bases are TGTGCCAGCAGCGTAGAGGGACAGGCCGGGAGAGAGCAGTACTTC. Its protein is CASSVEGQAGREQYF. The full variable domain, rest sourced from reference TRBV9 and TRBJ2-7, is DSGVTQTPKHLITATGQRVTLRCSPRSGDLSVYWYQQSLDQGLQFLIQYYNGEERAKGNILERFSAQQFPDLHSELNLSSLELGDSALYFCASSVEGQAGREQYFGPGTRLTVT.

This clone appeared a few times. The gene calls are TRBV19 and TRBJ1-2, with TRBD1 identical over 7 bases. Trimming at V came to 6 bases and at J to 4 bases, leaving 11 bases not matched to a gene. This CDR3 spans 15 amino acids. Germline values: CDR1 LNHDA, CDR2 SQIVND (reference sequence). The CDR3 loop is CASSSGPGGVYGYTF. DNA for the CDR3: TGTGCCAGTAGCTCCGGACCAGGGGGTGTCTATGGCTACACCTTC.

This chain links TRBV4-2 with TRBJ2-7; D is unclear. Germline loops: CDR1 LGHNA, CDR2 YNFKEQ. The CDR3 sequence is 14 residues long. V lost 0 bases and J lost 1, with 7 bases in between. CDR3 loop: CASSQDGQSYEQYF. In DNA, the CDR3 is TGTGCCAGCAGCCAAGATGGCCAGTCCTACGAGCAGTACTTC.

The chain employs TRBV4-3 and TRBJ2-2; D tentatively reads TRBD1 or TRBD2 (7 bases each). This CDR3 is built from 15 residues. The germline V and J ends were trimmed by 2 bases and 6 bases, with 13 bases remaining between them. Germline loops: CDR1 LGHNA, CDR2 YSLEER. Here the CDR3 reads CASSQRAGGAGELFF. CDR3 nucleotides: TGCGCCAGCAGCCAACGAGCAGGGGGGGCCGGGGAGCTGTTTTTT.

The chain links TRBV20-1 to TRBJ2-3; TRBD2 matches 8 bases. This CDR3 is built from 16 residues. Germline CDR1 is DFQATT and CDR2 is SNEGSKA (reference sequence). V lost 3 bases to trimming and J lost 2 bases; unmatched junction nucleotides: 10. Written as DNA, the CDR3 is TGCAGTGCTAGTGTCGCGGGAGGCTACATCACAGATACGCAGTATTTT. As protein: CSASVAGGYITDTQYF.

This chain uses TRBV7-8 with TRBJ2-7, with TRBD1 matching over 9 bases. Germline V gene data show CDR1 as SGHVS and CDR2 as FQNEAQ. The CDR3 runs 16 residues. Trimming removed 4 bases from V and 2 bases from J; junction bases left unmatched: 9. CDR3 coding DNA: TGTGCCAGCAGCTCCAACACAGGGACAGGGACCTACGAGCAGTACTTC. Protein: CASSSNTGTGTYEQYF. Filled out from reference TRBV7-8 and TRBJ2-7, the complete variable domain reads GAGVSQSPRYKVAKRGQDVALRCDPISGHVSLFWYQQALGQGPEFLTYFQNEAQLDKSGLPSDRFFAERPEGSVSTLKIQRTQQEDSAVYLCASSSNTGTGTYEQYFGPGTRLTVT.

This clone was detected a few times. The rearrangement joins TRBV21-1 to TRBJ2-1; no check of the table's D call, TRBD2, against the DNA was made. TRBV21-1 is a pseudogene locus. The CDR3 covers 16 residues. CDR3 region: CASSKPTSGTSCEQFF. The CDR3 bases are TGTGCCAGCAGCAAACCAACTAGCGGGACAAGTTGTGAGCAGTTCTTC.

CDR3 in amino acids: CAISEGTSGRDRNEQFF. CDR3 sequence (DNA): TGTGCCATCAGTGAAGGGACTAGCGGGAGGGATCGCAATGAGCAGTTCTTC. The genes are TRBV10-3 and TRBJ2-1; 16 nucleotides agree with TRBD2. The CDR3 is made up of 17 amino acids. V lost 3 bases and J lost 6; bases outside the gene matches: 5. CDR1 is ENHRY, CDR2 SYGVKD, per germline.

The table lists this clone with a count of one. The junction departs from germline at one end; a sequencing error may be responsible. CDR3: CASSLGGEGPGGYIF. The CDR3 region has the DNA TGTGCCAGCAGCTTAGGGGGGGAAGGTCCTGGTGGCTACATCTTC. J is TRBJ1-2 and V is TRBV11-2; tentatively, D is TRBD1 (5 bases). The germline V gene has CDR1 SGHAT and CDR2 FQNNGV. The CDR3 is 15 amino acids.

This chain connects TRBV28 to TRBJ1-5; 7 nucleotides agree with TRBD1. The junction had 6 bases not matched to a gene; V was cut back by 7 bases and J by 0 bases. The CDR3 length is 15 residues. Per germline, CDR1 MDHEN and CDR2 SYDVKM. The CDR3 sequence: CASKWDRNSNQPQHF. CDR3 nucleotide sequence: TGTGCCAGCAAATGGGACAGAAATAGCAATCAGCCCCAGCATTTT.

This clone was observed a single time. The chain recombines TRBV7-9 with TRBJ2-7; D ambiguous. The CDR3 runs to 13 residues. Trimming removed 2 bases at V and 1 base at J, with 6 bases between. The germline V gene has CDR1 SEHNR and CDR2 FQNEAQ (reference sequence). CDR3 region: CASSLSSSYEQYF. CDR3 coding DNA: TGTGCCAGCAGCTTATCCAGTTCCTACGAGCAGTACTTC.

The gene calls are TRBV19 and TRBJ1-2, with a tentative D call TRBD1 (5 bases). V was trimmed by 5 bases and J by 2 bases, leaving 15 bases between them. This CDR3 has 15 residues. Germline CDR1 and CDR2: LNHDA and SQIVND (reference sequence). CDR3 sequence: CASSDPAGINYGYTF. The CDR3 DNA sequence: TGTGCCAGTAGTGACCCGGCAGGGATAAACTATGGCTACACCTTC.

In its sample, this clone was seen a few times. J is TRBJ1-5 and V is TRBV2; possibly TRBD1 for D (6 bases). In germline, CDR1 is SNHLY, CDR2 FYNNEI. V lost 9 bases and J lost 5, with 20 bases in between. The CDR3 covers 15 residues. The DNA of the CDR3 is TGTGCCAGGGGGGGGATCAAACAGGGAGATCAGCCCCAGCATTTT. Its protein product is CARGGIKQGDQPQHF.

This chain connects TRBV5-1 to TRBJ2-1; D not resolved. V lost 2 bases to trimming and J lost 0 bases, with 12 bases between them. Looked up from germline, CDR1 is SGHRS and CDR2 is YFSETQ. This CDR3 is 16 amino acids long. In DNA form, the CDR3 reads TGCGCCAGCAGCTTTTACGGGCCAGACTCCTACAATGAGCAGTTCTTC. It specifies CASSFYGPDSYNEQFF. Looking up the rest from reference TRBV5-1 and TRBJ2-1 gives the full variable domain: KAGVTQTPRYLIKTRGQQVTLSCSPISGHRSVSWYQQTPGQGLQFLFEYFSETQRNKGNFPGRFSGRQFSNSRSEMNVSTLELGDSALYLCASSFYGPDSYNEQFFGPGTRLTVL.

This sequence joins TRBV7-9 and TRBJ2-1; 12 bases fit TRBD2. The germline V gene encodes CDR1 SEHNR and CDR2 FQNEAQ (reference sequence). Losses at the gene ends were 8 bases for V and 5 bases for J; bases not matched to a gene: 13. The CDR3 covers 17 residues. Here the CDR3 reads CASGGQGLAGRHNEQFF. CDR3 bases: TGTGCCAGCGGGGGACAAGGACTAGCGGGACGGCACAATGAGCAGTTCTTC.